The rows below give T cell receptor beta chains drawn from one sample of a study of blood T cells in healthy people across ages. MiXCR, applied by TCRdb to the 5' RACE reads, yields one record per CDR3 protein. The sample lists hundreds of thousands of distinct CDR3 sequences; around 43% were seen once. The sample comprised blood. These receptors all come from a man at least 80 years old in good health. CDR3s include the opening cysteine and the closing phenylalanine or tryptophan. Fields, in order: CDR3 length, J gene, V gene, CDR3 protein.

cdr3_length: 15; j_call: TRBJ2-2; v_call: TRBV7-9; cdr3_aa: CASSLVAGGTGELFF
cdr3_length: 15; j_call: TRBJ2-3; v_call: TRBV6-4; cdr3_aa: CASSDSLDRADTQYF
cdr3_length: 15; j_call: TRBJ2-7; v_call: TRBV7-2; cdr3_aa: CASTVRTGTFYEQYF
cdr3_length: 13; j_call: NA; v_call: TRBV6-5; cdr3_aa: CASSYSLRETQYF
cdr3_length: 13; j_call: TRBJ2-1; v_call: TRBV12-3/TRBV12-4; cdr3_aa: CASRFLDYNEQFF
cdr3_length: 13; j_call: TRBJ2-4; v_call: TRBV29-1; cdr3_aa: CSVLWGNQNIQYF
cdr3_length: 18; j_call: TRBJ2-3; v_call: TRBV4-2; cdr3_aa: CASRNVDGGPPSTDTQYF
cdr3_length: 14; j_call: TRBJ2-1; v_call: TRBV20-1; cdr3_aa: CSARDSPEGNEQFF
cdr3_length: 16; j_call: TRBJ2-3; v_call: TRBV29-1; cdr3_aa: CSVETSGPLSTDTQYF
cdr3_length: 15; j_call: TRBJ2-1; v_call: TRBV7-3; cdr3_aa: CASSKTGPLYNEQFF
cdr3_length: 20; j_call: TRBJ2-2; v_call: TRBV4-3; cdr3_aa: CASSQDLSGTGGRNTGELFF
cdr3_length: 17; j_call: TRBJ2-1; v_call: TRBV5-1; cdr3_aa: CASSRLLAAPQYNEQFF
cdr3_length: 14; j_call: TRBJ2-7; v_call: TRBV9; cdr3_aa: CASSARGWDYEQYF
cdr3_length: 13; j_call: NA; v_call: TRBV29-1; cdr3_aa: CSVSTRTYNEQYF
cdr3_length: 12; j_call: NA; v_call: TRBV29-1; cdr3_aa: CSVSQTYNEQYF
cdr3_length: 13; j_call: TRBJ2-1; v_call: TRBV20-1; cdr3_aa: CSARAGTSAEQFF
cdr3_length: 15; j_call: TRBJ2-3; v_call: TRBV7-8; cdr3_aa: CASSWMGLSTDTQYF
cdr3_length: 15; j_call: TRBJ2-3; v_call: TRBV6-2/TRBV6-3; cdr3_aa: CASSPQGAGADTQYF
cdr3_length: 16; j_call: TRBJ2-4; v_call: TRBV24-1; cdr3_aa: CATSDATGGDKNSQYF
cdr3_length: 16; j_call: TRBJ1-6; v_call: TRBV7-2; cdr3_aa: CASSAQLRVYNSPLHF
cdr3_length: 15; j_call: TRBJ2-1; v_call: TRBV5-1; cdr3_aa: CASRATSGSGNEQFF
cdr3_length: 15; j_call: TRBJ2-1; v_call: TRBV4-3; cdr3_aa: CASSQTGGYNNEQFF
cdr3_length: 15; j_call: TRBJ2-1; v_call: TRBV5-4; cdr3_aa: CASSPMGGDRNEQFF
cdr3_length: 15; j_call: TRBJ1-1; v_call: TRBV7-2; cdr3_aa: CASSLAQRPNTEAFF
cdr3_length: 16; j_call: TRBJ2-1; v_call: TRBV5-1; cdr3_aa: CASSLSGTTQNNEQFF
cdr3_length: 13; j_call: TRBJ2-5; v_call: TRBV18; cdr3_aa: CASSPTGQETQYF
cdr3_length: 12; j_call: TRBJ2-5; v_call: TRBV30; cdr3_aa: CAWGHQQETQYF
cdr3_length: 15; j_call: TRBJ2-7; v_call: TRBV6-2/TRBV6-3; cdr3_aa: CASSLLDRASYEQYF
cdr3_length: 17; j_call: TRBJ2-7; v_call: TRBV20-1; cdr3_aa: CSARDRTSGPKAREQYF
cdr3_length: 12; j_call: TRBJ2-3; v_call: TRBV29-1; cdr3_aa: CSVDGGTDTQYF
cdr3_length: 14; j_call: TRBJ2-4; v_call: TRBV20-1; cdr3_aa: CSAPTEGAKNIQYF
cdr3_length: 13; j_call: TRBJ2-7; v_call: TRBV4-3; cdr3_aa: CASSQEFQTGQYF
cdr3_length: 16; j_call: TRBJ2-2; v_call: TRBV29-1; cdr3_aa: CSVGGSGTREFGELFF
cdr3_length: 15; j_call: TRBJ1-5; v_call: TRBV20-1; cdr3_aa: CSARPTGGLGQPQHF
cdr3_length: 14; j_call: TRBJ1-6; v_call: TRBV6-5; cdr3_aa: CASSYSRWNSPLHF
cdr3_length: 13; j_call: TRBJ2-7; v_call: TRBV28; cdr3_aa: CASSGWSAGQTYF
cdr3_length: 11; j_call: NA; v_call: TRBV30; cdr3_aa: CAWSLRYEQYF
cdr3_length: 16; j_call: TRBJ2-1; v_call: TRBV20-1; cdr3_aa: CSARDLRDSTYNEQFF
cdr3_length: 16; j_call: TRBJ2-3; v_call: TRBV4-2; cdr3_aa: CASSQEPGGFTDTQYF
cdr3_length: 12; j_call: TRBJ2-7; v_call: TRBV5-1; cdr3_aa: CASSVPPGEQYF
cdr3_length: 15; j_call: TRBJ2-3; v_call: TRBV11-2; cdr3_aa: CASSYGTRLTDTQYF
cdr3_length: 14; j_call: TRBJ2-1; v_call: TRBV6-4; cdr3_aa: CASAEDRGYNEQFF
cdr3_length: 12; j_call: TRBJ2-3; v_call: TRBV11-2; cdr3_aa: CASSITGDTQYF
cdr3_length: 15; j_call: TRBJ2-6; v_call: TRBV4-1; cdr3_aa: CASSQTGTWANVLTF
cdr3_length: 13; j_call: TRBJ1-1; v_call: TRBV3-1; cdr3_aa: CASSQYRTTEAFF
cdr3_length: 16; j_call: TRBJ2-3; v_call: TRBV5-1; cdr3_aa: CASSSDRLASTDTQYF
cdr3_length: 14; j_call: TRBJ2-6; v_call: TRBV20-1; cdr3_aa: CSARTFQRGNVLTF
cdr3_length: 16; j_call: TRBJ2-1; v_call: TRBV6-2/TRBV6-3; cdr3_aa: CASSYWTSGKYNEQFF